These 10 T cell receptor beta chains were sequenced from one sample in a study of cytomegalovirus exposure and HLA in healthy donors. PCR was performed using 60 Vbeta and 13 Jbeta primers. Clones were sequenced by immunoSEQ multiplex PCR, and TCRdb holds only the in-frame ones, with some missing. The sample includes roughly 230,000 clones, around four fifths seen only once; the top ten take approximately 0.47%. The sequenced sample was PBMCs. These receptors all stem from a boy aged 5-17 years in good health and CMV-seronegative.

The chain combines TRBV25-1 with TRBJ2-1, with 7 bases matching TRBD2. Germline V gene sequence: CDR1 MGHDK, CDR2 SYGVNS. The CDR3 loop spans 13 amino acids. V was clipped by 6 bases and J by 5 bases; unmatched bases: 4. CDR3 sequence: CASSGAGDNEQFF. DNA of the CDR3: TGTGCCAGCAGCGGGGCGGGGGACAATGAGCAGTTCTTC.

The chain employs TRBV14 and TRBJ2-7; D is possibly TRBD1 (6 bases). This CDR3 is 13 amino acids long. Germline V gene lookup returns CDR1 SGHDN and CDR2 FVKESK. Trimming shortened V by 2 bases and J by 9 bases, and 14 bases separated the two germline ends. The CDR3 loop reads CASSQYRALGQYF. As DNA, the CDR3 is TGTGCCAGCAGCCAATACAGGGCCCTGGGGCAGTACTTC.

This rearrangement joins TRBV7-3 to TRBJ1-2; D gene uncertain. Germline CDR1 and CDR2: SGHTA and FQGTGA. CDR3 size: 14 residues. Between the trimmed V and J ends, which lost 6 bases and 1 base, there was a span of 12 bases. The CDR3 spells CASSPNGLNYGYTF. The CDR3 nucleotides read TGTGCCAGCAGTCCCAATGGGCTTAACTATGGCTACACCTTC.

The table lists this clone with a count of one. The rearrangement uses TRBV5-6 and TRBJ1-5; no definite D call. Germline values: CDR1 SGHDT, CDR2 YYEEEE. Trimming shortened V by 4 bases and J by 4 bases, and 9 bases separated the two germline ends. The CDR3 extends over 13 amino acids. CDR3 protein: CASSLRSNQPQHF. In nucleotides, the CDR3 is TGTGCCAGCAGCCTTCGGAGTAATCAGCCCCAGCATTTT.

This chain links TRBV5-6 with TRBJ1-4, with D perhaps TRBD1 (5 bases). V shed 1 base and J shed 8 bases, with 12 bases lying between them. The CDR3 covers 14 residues. CDR1 and CDR2 from the germline V gene are SGHDT and YYEEEE. The CDR3 loop is CASSLIERDEKLFF. CDR3 bases: TGTGCCAGCAGCTTGATCGAGCGGGACGAAAAACTGTTTTTT.

The rearrangement joins TRBV6-6 to TRBJ1-2; D call uncertain. V lost 6 bases, J lost 6 bases, and 8 bases lay in between. Per germline, CDR1 MNHNY and CDR2 SVGAGI (reference sequence). The CDR3 loop spans 11 amino acids. This CDR3 is CASRQNHGYTF. The DNA of the CDR3 is TGTGCCAGCAGACAGAATCATGGCTACACCTTC.

This rearrangement joins TRBV28 to TRBJ1-2; 7 nucleotides align to TRBD1. This CDR3 has 16 residues. Unmatched junction bases numbered 8, after V lost 2 bases and J lost 2 bases. Germline CDR1 and CDR2: MDHEN and SYDVKM. The CDR3 nucleotides read TGTGCCAGCAGTTTAAGGACAGGCACGTTAAACTATGGCTACACCTTC. Amino acids: CASSLRTGTLNYGYTF.

V gene TRBV11-3 combines with J gene TRBJ1-2, with D maybe TRBD1 (5 bases). The CDR3 is 12 residues long. The germline V gene encodes CDR1 SGHNT and CDR2 YENEEA. The V gene lost 1 base and the J gene lost 8 bases, with 8 bases spanning the gap. CDR3 in DNA: TGTGCCAGCAGCTTAGGGAGGGGAGGCTACACCTTC. Translating it yields CASSLGRGGYTF.

In its sample, this clone was seen once. The genes are TRBV9 and TRBJ2-3, with 13 bases matching TRBD2. Germline V CDR1 and CDR2: SGDLS, YYNGEE. The CDR3 sequence is 17 residues long. J lost 3 bases, V lost 0 bases, and 4 bases had no gene match. The DNA for the CDR3 is TGTGCCAGCAGCGTAGGGGGGACTAGCGGGGAGACAGATACGCAGTATTTT. It is translated as CASSVGGTSGETDTQYF.

V and J are TRBV2 and TRBJ2-7; 8 nucleotides agree with TRBD2. CDR3 length: 15 amino acids. Germline CDR1 and CDR2: SNHLY and FYNNEI. The J segment lost 4 bases and the V segment lost 1 base, leaving 6 bases of the junction unmatched. DNA of the CDR3: TGTGCCAGCAGTGAAGAGACGGGGGGGGGTTACGAGCAGTACTTC. The encoded protein is CASSEETGGGYEQYF.